These 28 T cell receptor beta chains were all obtained from the same sample, sequenced in a study of T cell responses to AZD1222 COVID-19 vaccine. Method: immunoSEQ multiplex PCR; TCRdb's copy keeps in-frame clones and lacks some. The data show 150,000 or so clones, over 80% seen once. Sequenced material: peripheral blood, taken 28 days after the second dose of the MenACWY control vaccine. The receptors were sampled from an adult who received the MenACWY meningococcal vaccine as a control.

The rearrangement links TRBV28 to TRBJ1-6; no reliable D call. Germline-derived CDR1 and CDR2 are MDHEN and SYDVKM. This CDR3 spans 14 amino acids. Deletions cut 3 bases from V and 7 bases from J, with 10 bases between. The DNA of the CDR3 is TGTGCCAGCAGTTTCCTAACGCGGAATTCACCCCTCCACTTT. As protein: CASSFLTRNSPLHF.

V is TRBV29-1 and J is TRBJ1-2; D might be TRBD1 (5 bases). This CDR3 is built from 12 residues. Trimming left V 4 bases short and J 7 bases short, with 13 bases between. CDR1 is SQVTM and CDR2 is ANQGSEA in the germline V gene. The CDR3 sequence is CSVAIQGFGYTF. The CDR3 DNA follows: TGCAGCGTTGCGATTCAGGGATTTGGCTACACCTTC.

The CDR3 is CASSYRPSNEQFF. The CDR3, as DNA: TGTGCCAGCAGTTACCGTCCTAGCAATGAGCAGTTCTTC. This chain uses TRBV6-5 with TRBJ2-1; D gene unclear. V lost 2 bases to trimming and J lost 6 bases, with 8 bases between them. This CDR3 has 13 residues. The germline gives CDR1 MNHEY, CDR2 SVGAGI.

This clone was counted between two and nine times. J is TRBJ1-2 and V is TRBV10-2, with D tentatively TRBD1 (6 bases). Between the trimmed V and J ends, which lost 8 bases and 3 bases, there was a span of 7 bases. The CDR3 totals 11 residues. In germline, CDR1 is WSHSY, CDR2 SAAADI. The CDR3 loop is CASSGDYGYTF. In DNA form, the CDR3 reads TGCGCCAGCTCAGGGGACTATGGCTACACCTTC.

The chain is built from TRBV10-2 and TRBJ1-2, with 8 positions matching TRBD1. The CDR3 spans 16 residues. CDR1 and CDR2 (germline): WSHSY, SAAADI. The V and J ends lost 0 bases and 3 bases, in that order; junction bases with no gene match: 6. As DNA, the CDR3 is TGCGCCAGCAGTGAGTCTGCCAGGGGGCGCGACTATGGCTACACCTTC. Translated: CASSESARGRDYGYTF.

The genes are TRBV19 and TRBJ2-1; TRBD1 aligns across 9 bases. CDR3 size: 17 residues. The trim removed 5 bases at V and 3 bases at J, leaving 11 bases unmatched. The germline gives CDR1 LNHDA, CDR2 SQIVND (reference sequence). The CDR3: CASSPAMPGQGYNEQFF. The CDR3, as DNA: TGTGCCAGTAGTCCCGCCATGCCGGGACAGGGCTACAATGAGCAGTTCTTC.

This chain uses TRBV10-3 with TRBJ2-7, with 9 bases that match TRBD1. Germline V CDR1 and CDR2: ENHRY, SYGVKD. The CDR3 contains 13 residues. J gave up 1 base and V 10 bases, and 5 bases lay outside the gene matches. CDR3 DNA sequence: TGTGCCACTCACAGGGGGCTTTCCTACGAGCAGTACTTC. Amino acids: CATHRGLSYEQYF.

The CDR3 reads CVSGLNTGELFF. CDR3 coding DNA: TGTGTCTCGGGGCTGAACACCGGGGAGCTGTTTTTT. The rearrangement uses TRBV28 and TRBJ2-2; D is possibly TRBD1 or TRBD2 (5 bases each). This CDR3 contains 12 residues. Germline V gene data show CDR1 as MDHEN and CDR2 as SYDVKM.

The genes are TRBV5-4 and TRBJ1-1, with a weak D call TRBD1 (5 bases). The CDR3 consists of 14 residues. Per the germline V gene, CDR1 is SGHNT and CDR2 is YYREEE (reference sequence). Deletions cut 0 bases from V and 6 bases from J, with 12 bases between. The CDR3 bases are TGTGCCAGCAGCTTGGGGGACGTGATCGCTGAAGCTTTCTTT. This gives the protein CASSLGDVIAEAFF.

This chain connects TRBV19 to TRBJ1-1, with D hard to call. V was clipped by 3 bases and J by 1 base, with 6 bases between them. There are 13 residues in the CDR3. The germline CDR1 and CDR2 sequences are LNHDA and SQIVND (reference sequence). The CDR3 reads CASSMVKNTEAFF. The CDR3 DNA sequence: TGTGCCAGTAGTATGGTGAAGAACACTGAAGCTTTCTTT.

V gene TRBV24-1 combines with J gene TRBJ1-1; D not resolved. V dropped 5 bases and J dropped 1 base, with 4 bases sitting between them. CDR3 length: 12 residues. Germline V gene data show CDR1 as KGHDR and CDR2 as SFDVKD. The CDR3 DNA is TGTGCCACCAGTGGTCAGAACACTGAAGCTTTCTTT. Its protein product is CATSGQNTEAFF.

The chain links TRBV11-2 to TRBJ1-4; TRBD1 aligns across 10 bases. The CDR3 is 14 residues long. Losses at the gene ends were 5 bases for V and 8 bases for J; bases not matched to a gene: 5. CDR1 is SGHAT, CDR2 FQNNGV, per germline. CDR3 sequence (DNA): TGTGCCAGCAGCACGCGGACAGGGGGAGAAAAACTGTTTTTT. Amino acid sequence: CASSTRTGGEKLFF.

V and J are TRBV30 and TRBJ2-1; D is ambiguous. The CDR3 is made up of 11 amino acids. Trimming removed 2 bases at V and 4 bases at J, with 3 bases between. Germline V gives CDR1 GTSNPN, CDR2 SVGIG (reference sequence). The CDR3 DNA follows: TGTGCCTGGAGTTATTACAATGAGCAGTTCTTC. It translates to CAWSYYNEQFF.

The genes are TRBV5-4 and TRBJ1-4; D remains ambiguous. Trimming cost V 1 base and J 6 bases, with 10 bases left between them. The CDR3 covers 14 residues. CDR1 and CDR2 from the germline V gene are SGHNT and YYREEE (reference sequence). The CDR3, as DNA: TGTGCCAGCAGCTTGACGGTGAAGGATGAAAAACTGTTTTTT. This encodes CASSLTVKDEKLFF.

The gene calls are TRBV29-1 and TRBJ1-5; a possible D gene is TRBD1 (5 bases). Germline CDR1 reads SQVTM; CDR2 reads ANQGSEA. V was pared by 0 bases and J by 7 bases, with 10 bases between. The CDR3 loop spans 13 amino acids. CDR3 sequence: CSVEEGRDQPQHF. The CDR3 DNA reads as TGCAGCGTTGAAGAGGGCAGGGACCAGCCCCAGCATTTT.

This clone was observed a few times. This chain links TRBV9 with TRBJ1-1; 8 bases are a match to TRBD1. V trimming: 0 bases; J trimming: 5 bases; junction bases outside the gene matches: 6. The CDR3 is 15 amino acids. CDR1 is SGDLS and CDR2 is YYNGEE in the germline V gene. The CDR3 bases are TGTGCCAGCAGCGTAGTAGACAGGGGAGTGACTGAAGCTTTCTTT. This sequence encodes CASSVVDRGVTEAFF.

The chain combines TRBV28 with TRBJ1-3; D remains ambiguous. Germline-derived CDR1 and CDR2 are MDHEN and SYDVKM. Trimming took 5 bases from V and 0 from J, leaving 14 bases between them. The CDR3 runs 16 residues. The CDR3 spells CASSTRSLPSGNTIYF. In DNA, the CDR3 is TGTGCCAGCAGTACCCGGTCCCTACCCTCTGGAAACACCATATATTTT.

The chain links TRBV5-4 to TRBJ1-3; no definite D call. CDR3 size: 15 residues. V lost 4 bases and J lost 3, with 14 bases in between. Germline V gene sequence: CDR1 SGHNT, CDR2 YYREEE (reference sequence). CDR3 DNA: TGTGCCAGCAGCCCCGGGTCGTCAGATGGAAACACCATATATTTT. This gives the protein CASSPGSSDGNTIYF. The entire variable domain, with the rest obtained from reference TRBV5-4 and TRBJ1-3, is as follows: ETGVTQSPTHLIKTRGQQVTLRCSSQSGHNTVSWYQQALGQGPQFIFQYYREEENGRGNFPPRFSGLQFPNYSSELNVNALELDDSALYLCASSPGSSDGNTIYFGEGSWLTVV.

The V gene is TRBV4-3, the J gene TRBJ2-1; the D is unclear. The V end lost 0 bases, the J end lost 9 bases, and 9 bases lay between the germline ends. This CDR3 spans 13 amino acids. Germline values: CDR1 LGHNA, CDR2 YSLEER. The DNA of the CDR3 is TGCGCCAGCAGCCAAGATAGAAAAGTTGAGCAGTTCTTC. Residues: CASSQDRKVEQFF.

V is TRBV9 and J is TRBJ1-5; D is ambiguous. Germline CDR1 and CDR2: SGDLS and YYNGEE. V was trimmed by 4 bases and J by 5 bases, leaving 13 bases between them. The CDR3 length is 14 residues. For the CDR3, the DNA is TGTGCCAGCAGCACGGGGTTTGGAGATCAGCCCCAGCATTTT. The encoded protein is CASSTGFGDQPQHF.

The genes are TRBV6-5 and TRBJ2-3; TRBD2 matches at 7 bases. The CDR3 is made up of 14 amino acids. The germline gives CDR1 MNHEY, CDR2 SVGAGI. J gave up 0 bases and V 6 bases, and 3 bases lay outside the gene matches. CDR3 nucleotide sequence: TGTGCCAGCAGCCGTAGCGGGAGCACAGATACGCAGTATTTT. Encoded protein: CASSRSGSTDTQYF.

This chain joins TRBV24-1 and TRBJ2-7; D may be TRBD1 or TRBD2 (5 bases each). The CDR3 spans 16 residues. Trimming took 2 bases from V and 0 from J, leaving 13 bases between them. Germline V gene data show CDR1 as KGHDR and CDR2 as SFDVKD. CDR3 sequence (DNA): TGTGCCACCAGTGATTCCCCGGGACGGGGCTCCTACGAGCAGTACTTC. Residues: CATSDSPGRGSYEQYF.

This clone was seen only once. The rearrangement uses TRBV28 and TRBJ2-2; D unresolved. Trimming cost V 1 base and J 3 bases, with 3 bases left between them. CDR1 and CDR2 from the germline V gene are MDHEN and SYDVKM. The CDR3 contains 13 residues. In nucleotides, the CDR3 is TGTGCCAGCAGTTTATCCGACACCGGGGAGCTGTTTTTT. Translating it yields CASSLSDTGELFF.

This rearrangement joins TRBV2 to TRBJ2-2, with TRBD1 identical over 8 bases. The germline V gene encodes CDR1 SNHLY and CDR2 FYNNEI. The length of the CDR3 is 16 residues. Losses at the gene ends were 3 bases for V and 1 base for J; bases not matched to a gene: 4. This CDR3 reads CASSEVGQVNTGELFF. DNA for the CDR3: TGTGCCAGCAGTGAGGTGGGACAGGTGAACACCGGGGAGCTGTTTTTT.

This clone has a single count. The V call is TRBV2, the J call TRBJ1-5, with D uncertain. Trimming removed 4 bases from V and 0 bases from J, with 19 bases in between. CDR1 and CDR2 (germline): SNHLY, FYNNEI. The CDR3 is 18 residues long. CDR3 protein: CASSGSFVGRNSNQPQHF. CDR3 nucleotide sequence: TGTGCCAGCAGTGGCTCTTTTGTAGGTAGGAATAGCAATCAGCCCCAGCATTTT. Supplemented by reference TRBV2 and TRBJ1-5, the full variable domain reads EPEVTQTPSHQVTQMGQEVILRCVPISNHLYFYWYRQILGQKVEFLVSFYNNEISEKSEIFDDQFSVERPDGSNFTLKIRSTKLEDSAMYFCASSGSFVGRNSNQPQHFGDGTRLSIL.

The chain links TRBV28 to TRBJ2-7, with TRBD1 matching over 7 bases. V was pared by 6 bases and J by 0 bases, with 11 bases of the junction left unmatched. Per germline, CDR1 MDHEN and CDR2 SYDVKM. This CDR3 is built from 16 residues. The CDR3 is CASRGEIRGYSYEQYF. Written as DNA, the CDR3 is TGTGCCAGCAGGGGAGAGATCAGGGGGTACTCCTACGAGCAGTACTTC.

The chain employs TRBV6-2 or TRBV6-3 and TRBJ1-1; D is unresolved. The CDR3 spans 13 residues. The ends were cut back, 2 bases at V and 5 bases at J, with 9 bases in the middle. The germline CDR1 and CDR2 sequences are MNHEY and SVGEGT. CDR3 in DNA: TGTGCCAGCAGTTACCCGTTGGGTACTGAAGCTTTCTTT. Translated: CASSYPLGTEAFF.

The chain is built from TRBV7-2 and TRBJ1-4; unclear D gene. The CDR3 runs 14 residues. CDR1 SGHTA and CDR2 FQGNSA come from the germline V gene. Trimming removed 3 bases from V and 5 bases from J, with 10 bases in between. CDR3 coding DNA: TGTGCCAGCAGCTTGGGGTTAGAAAATGAAAAACTGTTTTTT. It codes for CASSLGLENEKLFF. Using reference TRBV7-2 and TRBJ1-4 for the parts outside the CDR3, the full variable domain is GAGVSQSPSNKVTEKGKDVELRCDPISGHTALYWYRQSLGQGLEFLIYFQGNSAPDKSGLPSDRFSAERTGGSVSTLTIQRTQQEDSAVYLCASSLGLENEKLFFGSGTQLSVL.